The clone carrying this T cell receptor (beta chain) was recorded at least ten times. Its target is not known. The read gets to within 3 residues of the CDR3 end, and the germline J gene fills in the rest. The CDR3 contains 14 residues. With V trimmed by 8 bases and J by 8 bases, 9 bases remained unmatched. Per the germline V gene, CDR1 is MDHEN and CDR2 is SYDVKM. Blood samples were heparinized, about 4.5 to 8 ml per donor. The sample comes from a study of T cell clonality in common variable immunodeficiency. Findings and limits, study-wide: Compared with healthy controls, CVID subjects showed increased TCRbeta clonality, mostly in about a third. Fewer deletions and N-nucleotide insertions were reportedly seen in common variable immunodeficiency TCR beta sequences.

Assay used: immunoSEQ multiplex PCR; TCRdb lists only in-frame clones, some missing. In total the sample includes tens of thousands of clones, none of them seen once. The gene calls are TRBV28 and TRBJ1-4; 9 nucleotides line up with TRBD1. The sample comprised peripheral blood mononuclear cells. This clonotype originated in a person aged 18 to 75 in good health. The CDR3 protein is CASGKGQGGEKLFF. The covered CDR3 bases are TGTGCCAGCGGGAAGGGACAGGGAGGAGAAAAA.